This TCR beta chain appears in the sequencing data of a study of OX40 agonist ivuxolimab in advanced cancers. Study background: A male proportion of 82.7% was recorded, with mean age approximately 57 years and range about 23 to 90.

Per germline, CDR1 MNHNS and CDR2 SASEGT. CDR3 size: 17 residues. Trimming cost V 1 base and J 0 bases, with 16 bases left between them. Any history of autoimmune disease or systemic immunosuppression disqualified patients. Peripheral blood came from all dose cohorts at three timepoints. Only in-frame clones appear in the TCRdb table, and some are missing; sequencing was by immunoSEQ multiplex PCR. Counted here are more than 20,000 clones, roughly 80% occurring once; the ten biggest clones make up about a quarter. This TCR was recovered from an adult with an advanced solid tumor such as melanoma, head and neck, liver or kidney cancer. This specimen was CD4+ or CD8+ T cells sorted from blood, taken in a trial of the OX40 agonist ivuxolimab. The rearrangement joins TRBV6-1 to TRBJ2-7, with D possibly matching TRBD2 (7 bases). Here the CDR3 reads CASSEDPGGGHSYEQYF. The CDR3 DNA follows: TGTGCCAGCAGTGAAGATCCGGGCGGGGGCCACTCCTACGAGCAGTACTTC.